This T cell receptor (beta chain) came from a study of cytomegalovirus exposure and HLA in healthy donors. In the study overall: An analysis done earlier identified about 100 million unique TCR beta sequences from about 180 million T cells.

Primers for the PCR totalled 60 Vbeta and 13 Jbeta. Clones were sequenced by immunoSEQ multiplex PCR, and TCRdb holds only the in-frame ones, with some missing. The repertoire holds about 170,000 clones, roughly 70% seen once, with about 1.6% in the top ten. The CDR3 is made up of 15 amino acids. V lost 7 bases to trimming and J lost 4 bases, with 17 bases between them. Germline assignment: CDR1 LNHDA and CDR2 SQIVND (reference sequence). This chain links TRBV19 with TRBJ1-3; no firm D call. The receptor was isolated from a girl aged 5 to 17 in good health and CMV-seronegative. Sequencing input: PBMCs. The CDR3 sequence is CASIPGGSAGNTIYF. The CDR3 DNA is TGTGCCAGTATCCCAGGCGGGTCTGCAGGAAACACCATATATTTT.